Only a few counts were recorded for the clone carrying this T cell receptor beta chain. Its antigen is not identified. Germline V gene sequence: CDR1 GTSNPN, CDR2 SVGIG (reference sequence). The CDR3 totals 14 residues. Trimming removed 0 bases at V and 3 bases at J, with 10 bases between. Then a second PCR, running about 6 to 12 cycles, was carried out with a sample-barcoded 5' primer and a J-beta primer mix. One entry per CDR3 protein, called by TCRdb with MiXCR from the 5' RACE reads. The sample has 650,000 to 800,000 distinct CDR3 sequences; 40% to 50% are singletons. These data are taken from a study of blood T cells in healthy people across ages. Study observations and caveats: In these data, TCR beta diversity tracked strongly with naive T cell percentage.

V and J are TRBV30 and TRBJ2-3, with a possible D match to TRBD2 (5 bases). The specimen was blood. This sequence was found in a man in his sixties in good health. CDR3 sequence reads: CAWSVRGITDTQYF. In DNA, the CDR3 is TGTGCCTGGAGTGTACGGGGAATAACAGATACGCAGTATTTT.